These T cell receptor beta chains were read from a single sample in a study of blood T cell repertoires in COVID-19. This table comes from immunoSEQ multiplex PCR, and its TCRdb copy is limited to in-frame clones, with some not included. In the table there are a few hundred thousand clones, 70% to 90% of which are singletons. Sequencing was performed on peripheral blood. The receptors originated from a man aged 55 to 70 who had recovered from COVID-19. CDR3s include the opening cysteine and the closing phenylalanine or tryptophan. The D gene is left open where the match is weak. Clone size is shown for a subset of rows, as once, few, many or a class of expanded clone.

TRBV28	-	-	11	TRBJ2-1	CASSFRGQQFF	TGTGCCAGCAGTTTCAGGGGCCAGCAGTTCTTC
TRBV24-1	-	-	15	TRBJ1-1	CATSDPRGDGTEAFF	TGTGCCACCAGTGATCCCCGGGGAGATGGGACTGAAGCTTTCTTT
TRBV15	-	-	17	TRBJ1-4	CATSSGGGGANNEKLFF	TGTGCCACCAGCAGTGGCGGAGGCGGGGCAAATAATGAAAAACTGTTTTTT
TRBV3-1/TRBV3-2	-	TRBD2	14	TRBJ2-3	CASSPLAGMDTQYF	TGTGCCAGCAGCCCTCTAGCGGGAATGGATACGCAGTATTTT
TRBV6-5	-	-	14	TRBJ1-1	CASRGGKRNTEAFF	TGTGCCAGCAGAGGGGGAAAAAGGAACACTGAAGCTTTCTTT
TRBV7-9	-	-	14	TRBJ2-7	CASSLEVSGYEQYF	TGTGCCAGCAGCTTAGAGGTTAGCGGCTACGAGCAGTACTTC
TRBV5-1	-	TRBD2	14	TRBJ2-5	CASSFGGVQETQYF	TGCGCCAGCAGCTTTGGGGGGGTCCAAGAGACCCAGTACTTC
TRBV12-5	once	TRBD1	14	TRBJ1-5	CASGRGQVGQPQHF	TGTGCTAGTGGCCGAGGACAGGTGGGTCAGCCCCAGCATTTT
TRBV11-2	-	TRBD1	16	TRBJ1-4	CASSLSRQGVGEKLFF	TGTGCCAGCAGCTTGTCGCGGCAGGGGGTGGGGGAAAAACTGTTTTTT
TRBV27	-	-	15	TRBJ1-5	CASSFRTGSDQPQHF	TGTGCCAGCAGTTTTAGAACGGGGTCTGATCAGCCCCAGCATTTT
TRBV7-7	few	TRBD2	15	TRBJ2-7	CASSPAGGYMDEQYF	TGTGCCAGCAGCCCCGCGGGAGGGTATATGGACGAGCAGTACTTC
TRBV7-8	few	-	15	TRBJ1-4	CASSGKTIFGEKLFF	TGTGCCAGCAGCGGAAAGACAATCTTTGGAGAAAAACTGTTTTTT
TRBV6-5	-	-	14	TRBJ1-1	CASSYKGRGTEAFF	TGTGCCAGCAGTTACAAGGGGCGGGGCACTGAAGCTTTCTTT
TRBV11-2	once	-	16	TRBJ1-4	CASSSPGGGANEKLFF	TGTGCCAGCAGTTCCCCCGGGGGAGGGGCTAATGAAAAACTGTTTTTT
TRBV6-5	-	-	14	TRBJ1-1	CASSPQGLNTEAFF	TGTGCCAGCAGCCCCCAGGGGTTGAACACTGAAGCTTTCTTT
TRBV2	-	TRBD1	15	TRBJ2-1	CASSDGTAFYNEQFF	TGTGCCAGCAGTGACGGGACAGCTTTCTACAATGAGCAGTTCTTC
TRBV2	-	-	15	TRBJ1-6	CASTVLDSVNSPLHF	TGTGCCAGCACCGTATTGGACAGCGTTAATTCACCCCTCCACTTT
TRBV5-1	-	TRBD2	17	TRBJ2-7	CASSLETSGGRHYEQYF	TGCGCCAGCAGCTTGGAGACTAGCGGGGGCCGACACTACGAGCAGTACTTC
TRBV11-2	-	-	14	TRBJ1-5	CASSLPGGNQPQHF	TGTGCCAGCAGCTTGCCAGGGGGCAATCAGCCCCAGCATTTT
TRBV7-9	-	-	18	TRBJ2-6	CASSSAQGSHSGANVLTF	TGTGCCAGCAGCTCCGCACAGGGATCACACTCTGGGGCCAACGTCCTGACTTTC
TRBV7-2	-	TRBD1	15	TRBJ1-4	CASSPGTARREKLFF	TGTGCCAGCAGCCCGGGGACAGCCAGGCGAGAAAAACTGTTTTTT
TRBV6-5	-	TRBD1	13	TRBJ2-7	CASSQGQGAMQYF	TGTGCCAGCAGCCAGGGACAGGGGGCGATGCAGTACTTC
TRBV28	-	TRBD1	14	TRBJ1-5	CASRPGQGNQPQHF	TGTGCCAGCAGACCCGGACAGGGAAATCAGCCCCAGCATTTT
TRBV28	-	TRBD1	15	TRBJ1-6	CASSSTGTGGSPLHF	TGTGCCAGCAGTTCCACCGGGACAGGGGGTTCACCCCTCCACTTT
TRBV7-6	-	-	15	TRBJ2-1	CASSLGTEAYNEQFF	TGTGCCAGCAGCCTTGGAACAGAAGCCTACAATGAGCAGTTCTTC
TRBV2	-	TRBD2	16	TRBJ2-3	CASSEPGTSRKDTQYF	TGTGCCAGCAGTGAACCCGGGACTAGCCGTAAAGATACGCAGTATTTT
TRBV11-3	-	TRBD1	14	TRBJ2-7	CASSLAQGAEEQYF	TGTGCCAGCAGCTTAGCCCAGGGGGCTGAGGAGCAGTACTTC
TRBV7-9	few	TRBD1	14	TRBJ1-5	CASSSDRGDQPQHF	TGTGCCAGCAGTTCTGACAGGGGCGATCAGCCCCAGCATTTT
TRBV6-1	-	TRBD1	18	TRBJ2-6	CASSEVTGQGPGANVLTF	TGTGCCAGCAGTGAAGTGACGGGACAGGGTCCCGGGGCCAACGTCCTGACTTTC
TRBV6-5	-	TRBD2	14	TRBJ2-7	CASSYLASGRDPYF	TGTGCCAGCAGTTACCTGGCTAGCGGGAGGGATCCGTACTTC
TRBV7-2	-	TRBD1	15	TRBJ1-5	CASSLVGQGVQPQHF	TGTGCCAGCAGCTTAGTGGGACAGGGGGTTCAGCCCCAGCATTTT
TRBV6-5	-	TRBD1	15	TRBJ1-2	CASSSILDRGHGYTF	TGTGCCAGCAGTTCGATCCTCGACAGGGGGCATGGCTACACCTTC
TRBV2	-	-	15	TRBJ1-4	CASRDFGQRTEKLFF	TGTGCCAGCAGGGATTTCGGGCAGAGGACAGAAAAACTGTTTTTT
TRBV6-2/TRBV6-3	-	TRBD2	17	TRBJ2-2	CASSYSGLAGVSGELFF	TGTGCCAGCAGTTACTCGGGACTAGCGGGAGTGTCCGGGGAGCTGTTTTTT
TRBV27	-	-	14	TRBJ1-2	CASSLAPGVYGYTF	TGTGCCAGCAGTTTAGCTCCAGGGGTCTACGGCTACACCTTC
TRBV2	-	-	14	TRBJ1-3	CASIQGLTGNTIYF	TGTGCCAGCATCCAGGGGTTAACTGGAAACACCATATATTTT
TRBV9	-	TRBD1	15	TRBJ1-1	CASSTQGFGNTEAFF	TGTGCCAGCAGCACACAGGGGTTCGGGAACACTGAAGCTTTCTTT
TRBV29-1	-	TRBD1	14	TRBJ1-2	CSVTGTGRNYGYTF	TGCAGCGTAACCGGGACAGGGAGAAACTATGGCTACACCTTC
TRBV29-1	-	TRBD1	13	TRBJ1-3	CSVGQGGGNTIYF	TGCAGCGTCGGACAGGGTGGAGGAAACACCATATATTTT
TRBV2	-	-	15	TRBJ2-7	CASKGGGGPGNEQYF	TGTGCCAGCAAGGGGGGGGGCGGCCCTGGGAACGAGCAGTACTTC
TRBV11-2	-	TRBD1	15	TRBJ2-7	CASSLVGQGSYEQYF	TGTGCCAGCAGCTTAGTAGGACAGGGGTCCTACGAGCAGTACTTC
TRBV7-9	-	TRBD1	15	TRBJ2-5	CASSPDRGGQETQYF	TGTGCCAGCAGCCCGGACAGGGGCGGCCAAGAGACCCAGTACTTC
TRBV6-5	-	-	15	TRBJ2-6	CASSYGGSGANVLTF	TGTGCCAGCAGTTACGGAGGATCTGGGGCCAACGTCCTGACTTTC
TRBV5-4	-	-	14	TRBJ2-3	CASGQDRITDTQYF	TGTGCCAGCGGCCAAGACAGGATCACAGATACGCAGTATTTT
TRBV7-9	-	-	11	TRBJ1-1	CASSSRQGFIF	TGTGCCAGCAGCTCTCGGCAGGGGTTTATCTTT
TRBV5-6	few	TRBD1	14	TRBJ1-3	CASSPTGAGNTIYF	TGTGCCAGCAGCCCGACAGGGGCTGGAAACACCATATATTTT
TRBV19	-	TRBD1	15	TRBJ1-4	CATHRGDTTNEKLFF	TGTGCCACGCACAGGGGGGATACAACTAATGAAAAACTGTTTTTT
TRBV28	-	-	15	TRBJ1-4	CASKGRGSANEKLFF	TGTGCCAGCAAGGGAAGGGGGTCGGCTAATGAAAAACTGTTTTTT
TRBV12-3/TRBV12-4	-	-	13	TRBJ2-7	CASSPRRLGEQYF	TGTGCCAGCAGTCCCAGGCGCCTCGGAGAGCAGTACTTC
TRBV10-2	few	-	14	TRBJ1-6	CASSESQGTSPLHF	TGCGCCAGCAGTGAGTCTCAGGGAACGTCACCCCTCCACTTT
TRBV10-3	once	TRBD2	16	TRBJ2-3	CAISAGGTTSTDTQYF	TGTGCCATCAGTGCGGGGGGGACCACTAGCACAGATACGCAGTATTTT
TRBV5-1	-	TRBD2	15	TRBJ2-5	CASSPGLAARETQYF	TGCGCCAGCAGCCCAGGACTAGCGGCGAGGGAGACCCAGTACTTC
TRBV7-3	once	TRBD2	16	TRBJ2-5	CASSLTGAGVQETQYF	TGTGCCAGCAGCTTAACGGGAGCGGGGGTCCAAGAGACCCAGTACTTC
TRBV7-9	-	-	15	TRBJ2-1	CASSLGQGPYNEQFF	TGTGCCAGCAGCTTAGGGCAGGGCCCCTACAATGAGCAGTTCTTC
TRBV6-1	-	TRBD1	17	TRBJ2-5	CASSERTAGGLGETQYF	TGTGCCAGCAGTGAACGTACGGCAGGGGGTCTTGGAGAGACCCAGTACTTC